This paragraph reports one T cell receptor beta chain. This sample is drawn from a study of ipilimumab plus nivolumab after autologous stem cell transplantation. Overall study context: The DLBCL group included primary refractory and relapsed cases.

The CDR3 spans 19 residues. Sequenced by immunoSEQ multiplex PCR; TCRdb stores in-frame clones only, minus some. This sample yields more than 20,000 clones, of which 77% are seen a single time; over 15% belongs to the top ten. Starting 14 to 28 days after autologous transplant, ipilimumab 1 mg/kg was given. Through week 26, nivolumab 3 mg/kg IV was given weeks 1, 4, 7, 10, then biweekly. The source is a male donor with diffuse large B-cell lymphoma. Specimen: PBMCs, collected in a trial of ipilimumab plus nivolumab as post-transplant consolidation. J is TRBJ2-4 and V is TRBV21-1; no check of the table's D call, TRBD1, against the DNA was made. TRBV21-1 constitutes a pseudogene. As DNA, the CDR3 is TGTGCCAGCAGCAAAAGGTGCTGGGACAGGGGGACAGCCAAAAACATTCAGTACTTC. Its protein product is CASSKRCWDRGTAKNIQYF.